The present T cell receptor beta chain was sequenced within a study of cytomegalovirus exposure and HLA in healthy donors. Overall study findings and caveats: There were under 200 TCR beta chains listed as cytomegalovirus-associated. DRB1 showed the most TCR associations and HLA-C the fewest in a later analysis, as rates varied by HLA locus. Some highly shared sequence variants likely arose as a pipeline artifact.

There were likely unrecorded immune exposures, though donors were nominally healthy when sampled. The PCR used 60 Vbeta and 13 Jbeta primers. Profiled with immunoSEQ multiplex PCR; TCRdb holds only in-frame clones, not every one. The table has roughly 150,000 clones, 80% seen once; the top ten hold over 13%. The ends were cut back, 5 bases at V and 7 bases at J, with 14 bases in the middle. Germline values: CDR1 MNHNS, CDR2 SASEGT. This CDR3 is built from 13 residues. Comment on this clone: Its target is unknown.

The sequencing sample was made of PBMCs. The TCR comes from a woman aged 40 to 55 in good health and CMV-seronegative. This rearrangement joins TRBV6-1 to TRBJ1-2; D is perhaps TRBD1 (6 bases). The CDR3 region is CASSFSQGSGYTF. The CDR3 DNA reads TGTGCCAGCAGTTTCTCCCAGGGGAGTGGCTACACCTTC.